The 21 T cell receptor beta chains reported below all come from one sample, sequenced in a study of early T cells in non-severe SARS-CoV-2 infection. TCRdb redid the calling of the 5' RACE reads with MiXCR, one entry per CDR3 protein. The sample contains some 76,000 distinct CDR3 sequences, around a sixth of which appear only once. Sequencing was performed on whole blood. The receptor set was obtained from an adult who was a healthcare worker with PCR-confirmed SARS-CoV-2 infection or an uninfected control (not recorded which).

This clonotype was detected a few times. The genes are TRBV7-3 and TRBJ2-5; D is unclear. Germline V gene data show CDR1 as SGHTA and CDR2 as FQGTGA. The CDR3 extends over 14 amino acids. Trimming took 0 bases from V and 0 from J, leaving 5 bases between them. CDR3 residues: CASSLTGNQETQYF. CDR3 DNA: TGTGCCAGCAGCTTAACGGGGAACCAAGAGACCCAGTACTTC.

The chain combines TRBV7-3 with TRBJ2-7; D is ambiguous. CDR3 size: 14 residues. With 2 bases removed from V and 0 bases from J, the gap between germline ends came to 8 bases. The germline gives CDR1 SGHTA, CDR2 FQGTGA. The CDR3 is CASSLVAPSYEQYF. The CDR3 nucleotides read TGTGCCAGCAGCTTAGTCGCCCCCTCCTACGAGCAGTACTTC.

This chain uses TRBV5-6 with TRBJ1-1; no clear D. CDR3 length: 13 amino acids. The ends were cut back, 4 bases at V and 7 bases at J, with 14 bases in the middle. Germline-derived CDR1 and CDR2 are SGHDT and YYEEEE. This CDR3 is CASSHGLDREAFF. In DNA, the CDR3 is TGTGCCAGCAGCCACGGACTTGACCGTGAAGCTTTCTTT.

This clonotype was seen a handful of times. The gene calls are TRBV19 and TRBJ2-1, with 11 bases that match TRBD2. This CDR3 region has 16 residues. J lost 1 base, V lost 1 base, and 0 bases had no gene match. Germline values: CDR1 LNHDA, CDR2 SQIVND (reference sequence). The CDR3 loop reads CASSIGLAGSYNEQFF. The CDR3 DNA sequence: TGTGCCAGTAGTATAGGACTAGCGGGATCCTACAATGAGCAGTTCTTC.

This chain uses TRBV2 with TRBJ2-7; 7 positions match TRBD1. The CDR3 spans 14 residues. Germline CDR1 and CDR2: SNHLY and FYNNEI. The junction had 9 bases not matched to a gene; V was cut back by 4 bases and J by 6 bases. In DNA form, the CDR3 reads TGTGCCAGCAGTGTGACGACAGGGCATGCCGAGCAGTACTTC. Its protein product is CASSVTTGHAEQYF. Full variable domain (remainder filled in from reference TRBV2 and TRBJ2-7): EPEVTQTPSHQVTQMGQEVILRCVPISNHLYFYWYRQILGQKVEFLVSFYNNEISEKSEIFDDQFSVERPDGSNFTLKIRSTKLEDSAMYFCASSVTTGHAEQYFGPGTRLTVT.

This clonotype has more than one count but fewer than ten. The V call is TRBV9, the J call TRBJ2-3; 12 bases fit TRBD2. Germline-derived CDR1 and CDR2 are SGDLS and YYNGEE. The CDR3 length is 18 residues. V was clipped by 0 bases and J by 0 bases; unmatched bases: 5. This CDR3 reads CASSVATSGGISTDTQYF. CDR3 sequence (DNA): TGTGCCAGCAGCGTAGCGACTAGCGGGGGCATTAGCACAGATACGCAGTATTTT. Full variable domain (outside the CDR3, taken from reference TRBV9 and TRBJ2-3): DSGVTQTPKHLITATGQRVTLRCSPRSGDLSVYWYQQSLDQGLQFLIQYYNGEERAKGNILERFSAQQFPDLHSELNLSSLELGDSALYFCASSVATSGGISTDTQYFGPGTRLTVL.

This clonotype has more than one count but fewer than ten. No DNA is shown, since the ends of the CDR3 on it are uncertain; the CDR3 is the one TCRdb lists. V usage is TRBV7-3 and J usage is TRBJ1-1. Germline CDR1 is SGHTA and CDR2 is FQGTGA. The CDR3 length is 13 residues, termini included. The CDR3 sequence is CASSSSMNTEAFF.

This clonotype was counted a few times. The V and J genes are TRBV12-3 or TRBV12-4 and TRBJ2-2; TRBD1 matches at 8 bases. The V segment lost 6 bases and the J segment 5 bases; nucleotides outside the gene matches: 11. The CDR3 runs to 16 residues. The chain's CDR3 is CASRVGQGVYTGELFF. The DNA for the CDR3 is TGTGCCAGCAGAGTTGGACAGGGTGTTTATACCGGGGAGCTGTTTTTT.

J is TRBJ1-3 and V is TRBV5-1; 9 positions agree with TRBD1. The V and J ends lost 0 bases and 4 bases, in that order; junction bases with no gene match: 8. Germline-derived CDR1 and CDR2 are SGHRS and YFSETQ. The CDR3 covers 17 residues. This CDR3 reads CASSLGQTGGAGNTIYF. DNA for the CDR3: TGCGCCAGCAGCTTGGGCCAAACAGGGGGCGCCGGAAACACCATATATTTT.

The chain carries TRBV2 and TRBJ2-2; TRBD1 agrees at 8 bases. V lost 5 bases to trimming and J lost 7 bases; unmatched junction nucleotides: 9. Germline assignment: CDR1 SNHLY and CDR2 FYNNEI. This CDR3 spans 15 amino acids. CDR3 DNA: TGTGCCAGCAGTCCGGACAGGGAAGGGGACGGGGAGCTGTTTTTT. Translated: CASSPDREGDGELFF.

The CDR3 DNA is TGCAGTGCTGGGGGTAGCTCTTCCTACGAGCAGTACTTC. Its protein product is CSAGGSSSYEQYF. The V and J genes are TRBV20-1 and TRBJ2-7; either TRBD1 or TRBD2 may fit D (5 bases each). Looked up from germline, CDR1 is DFQATT and CDR2 is SNEGSKA (reference sequence). Trimming pared 5 bases from V and 1 base from J, leaving 12 bases between. This CDR3 comprises 13 residues.

This sequence joins TRBV10-3 and TRBJ2-1; 10 bases align to TRBD1. The CDR3 sequence is 17 residues long. Germline V gene sequence: CDR1 ENHRY, CDR2 SYGVKD. The junction had 9 bases not matched to a gene; V was cut back by 4 bases and J by 3 bases. CDR3 sequence reads: CAISGGQGTPDYNEQFF. CDR3 sequence (DNA): TGTGCCATCAGTGGGGGACAGGGGACCCCTGACTACAATGAGCAGTTCTTC.

V is TRBV29-1 and J is TRBJ2-7, with unresolved D. The germline V gene has CDR1 SQVTM and CDR2 ANQGSEA. V lost 6 bases to trimming and J lost 6 bases, with 18 bases between them. The CDR3 is 13 amino acids. Here the CDR3 DNA reads TGCAGCGTCGGGTTCTTGCCTGGCCGCGAGCAGTACTTC. It encodes CSVGFLPGREQYF.

This clonotype was detected many times. V gene TRBV19 combines with J gene TRBJ1-5, with TRBD1 matching 8 bases. Germline V CDR1 and CDR2: LNHDA, SQIVND (reference sequence). The junction had 7 bases not matched to a gene; V was cut back by 7 bases and J by 2 bases. This CDR3 region has 15 residues. The CDR3 bases are TGTGCCAGTAACCTTGGACAGGGACGCAATCAGCCCCAGCATTTT. This translates into CASNLGQGRNQPQHF.

This clonotype showed up just a few times. The chain is built from TRBV6-2 or TRBV6-3 and TRBJ1-1; the D is unclear. This CDR3 is 14 amino acids long. Germline V gene data show CDR1 as MNHEY and CDR2 as SVGEGT. V was clipped by 6 bases and J by 1 base, with 12 bases between them. The CDR3 here is CASRPGNRNTEAFF. The CDR3 DNA reads TGTGCCAGCAGACCAGGAAACCGGAACACTGAAGCTTTCTTT.

This rearrangement joins TRBV9 to TRBJ2-2; D perhaps matches TRBD1 (6 bases). CDR3 length: 13 residues. V gave up 5 bases and J gave up 7 bases, with 12 bases separating them. Germline V lookup: CDR1 SGDLS, CDR2 YYNGEE. As DNA, the CDR3 is TGTGCCAGCAGACACAGGGTCAGCGGGGAGCTGTTTTTT. It is translated as CASRHRVSGELFF. The entire variable domain, with the rest obtained from reference TRBV9 and TRBJ2-2, is as follows: DSGVTQTPKHLITATGQRVTLRCSPRSGDLSVYWYQQSLDQGLQFLIQYYNGEERAKGNILERFSAQQFPDLHSELNLSSLELGDSALYFCASRHRVSGELFFGEGSRLTVL.

There are a few counts of this clonotype. This rearrangement joins TRBV27 to TRBJ2-3; TRBD2 might be the D (7 bases). The ends were cut back, 5 bases at V and 2 bases at J, with 17 bases in the middle. The germline gives CDR1 MNHEY, CDR2 SMNVEV (reference sequence). The CDR3 runs to 16 residues. This chain's CDR3 is CASSLAGGLYTDTQYF. Written as DNA, the CDR3 is TGTGCCAGCAGTCTAGCCGGGGGGCTTTACACAGATACGCAGTATTTT.

CDR3 in amino acids: CATSNTEAFF. In DNA, the CDR3 is TGTGCCACCTCGAACACTGAAGCTTTCTTT. This chain joins TRBV28 and TRBJ1-1; D uncertain. This CDR3 is 10 amino acids long. Trimming removed 10 bases from V and 1 base from J, with 4 bases in between. From germline, CDR1 is MDHEN and CDR2 SYDVKM.

V and J are TRBV9 and TRBJ2-4; 7 positions agree with TRBD2. Losses at the gene ends were 0 bases for V and 3 bases for J; bases not matched to a gene: 3. CDR1 SGDLS and CDR2 YYNGEE come from the germline V gene. The CDR3 is made up of 15 amino acids. The CDR3 DNA follows: TGTGCCAGCAGCGTAGCGGGGGGAGTCAAAAACATTCAGTACTTC. Translated: CASSVAGGVKNIQYF.

The chain has TRBV5-6 and TRBJ2-3; D gene unclear. Germline V CDR1 and CDR2: SGHDT, YYEEEE. V was clipped by 3 bases and J by 5 bases, with 10 bases between them. The CDR3 is 13 amino acids. This CDR3 is CASSSLFRDTQYF. Written as DNA, the CDR3 is TGTGCCAGCAGCTCACTATTCCGAGATACGCAGTATTTT.

This clonotype is medium-sized. The CDR3 sequence is CASSDLWTGGQPQHF. The CDR3 nucleotides read TGCGCCAGCAGTGATCTGTGGACAGGGGGTCAGCCCCAGCATTTT. This rearrangement joins TRBV10-2 to TRBJ1-5; 10 bases agree with TRBD1. Per germline, CDR1 WSHSY and CDR2 SAAADI. The V gene end was trimmed by 3 bases and the J gene end by 6 bases; junction bases not matched to a gene: 5. The CDR3 covers 15 residues.